What follows are 30 T cell receptor beta chains derived from one specimen sequenced in a study of OX40 agonist ivuxolimab in advanced cancers. The assay was immunoSEQ multiplex PCR, and TCRdb's table has in-frame clones only and misses some. The table shows approximately 21,000 clones, with 80% to 90% occurring only once. The source material was CD4+ or CD8+ T cells sorted from blood, sampled in a trial of the OX40 agonist ivuxolimab. Source of these receptors: an adult with an advanced solid tumor such as melanoma, head and neck, liver or kidney cancer.

The CDR3 DNA reads as TGTGCCAGCAGTAGGGACACCACAGATACGCAGTATTTT. Protein: CASSRDTTDTQYF. The rearrangement links TRBV2 to TRBJ2-3; weak D call: TRBD1 (6 bases). This CDR3 is 13 amino acids long. The V and J ends lost 5 bases and 2 bases respectively, with 8 bases between them. Germline V gene lookup returns CDR1 SNHLY and CDR2 FYNNEI.

In nucleotides, the CDR3 is TGCGCCAGCAGCCCCCTCGGACGGCCCCAAGAGACCCAGTACTTC. This gives the protein CASSPLGRPQETQYF. The chain couples TRBV4-1 to TRBJ2-5; D is unclear. In germline, CDR1 is MGHRA, CDR2 YSYEKL. The CDR3 contains 15 residues. With 4 bases removed from V and 1 base from J, the gap between germline ends came to 13 bases.

The V gene is TRBV28, the J gene TRBJ1-2, with no clear D. V lost 5 bases, J lost 2 bases, and 12 bases lay in between. This CDR3 comprises 14 residues. CDR1 and CDR2 from the germline V gene are MDHEN and SYDVKM. The CDR3 coding sequence is TGTGCCAGCAGTGGAGGCAGGCTCAACTATGGCTACACCTTC. It specifies CASSGGRLNYGYTF.

The chain couples TRBV28 to TRBJ2-5; no definite D call. This CDR3 is 12 amino acids long. V lost 5 bases and J lost 2, with 6 bases in between. Germline lookup yields CDR1 MDHEN and CDR2 SYDVKM. This chain's CDR3 is CASSLRQETQYF. As DNA, the CDR3 is TGTGCCAGCAGTCTTAGACAAGAGACCCAGTACTTC.

This clone has a handful of counts. The chain carries TRBV9 and TRBJ2-1; D is undetermined. The CDR3 runs 13 residues. The V end lost 4 bases, the J end lost 8 bases, and 13 bases lay between the germline ends. Germline V gene lookup returns CDR1 SGDLS and CDR2 YYNGEE. CDR3 amino acids: CASSPTQPHEQFF. The DNA of the CDR3 is TGTGCCAGCAGCCCTACTCAGCCTCATGAGCAGTTCTTC.

This clone has only one observation. The chain carries TRBV4-2 and TRBJ1-2; D not resolved. CDR3 length: 15 amino acids. V lost 5 bases, J lost 2 bases, and 15 bases lay in between. Germline values: CDR1 LGHNA, CDR2 YNFKEQ. CDR3 nucleotide sequence: TGTGCCAGCAGCTTGGATCTAGGAGCCAACTATGGCTACACCTTC. The encoded protein is CASSLDLGANYGYTF.

V gene TRBV30 combines with J gene TRBJ2-7, with a possible D match to TRBD2 (5 bases). V was pared by 5 bases and J by 0 bases, with 11 bases between. The CDR3 covers 13 residues. Germline assignment: CDR1 GTSNPN and CDR2 SVGIG (reference sequence). In DNA, the CDR3 is TGTGCCTGGTCGACGGGGAGCTCCTACGAGCAGTACTTC. It codes for CAWSTGSSYEQYF.

The chain links TRBV7-8 to TRBJ2-3, with 8 bases aligning to TRBD1. Per germline, CDR1 SGHVS and CDR2 FQNEAQ. The CDR3 covers 16 residues. V lost 1 base, J lost 3 bases, and 6 bases stayed unmatched. The CDR3: CASSLEGRGLTDTQYF. The CDR3 DNA sequence: TGTGCCAGCAGCTTAGAGGGCAGGGGGCTGACAGATACGCAGTATTTT.

This clone was counted only a few times. The J gene is TRBJ2-3, the V gene TRBV7-8, with TRBD1 as a possible D gene (5 bases). The CDR3 contains 15 residues. V was trimmed by 1 base and J by 3 bases, leaving 11 bases between them. Germline V gene lookup returns CDR1 SGHVS and CDR2 FQNEAQ. As DNA, the CDR3 is TGTGCCAGCAGCTTAGGGGCAGGGTGGACAGATACGCAGTATTTT. Protein: CASSLGAGWTDTQYF. The variable domain in full, with the rest retrieved from reference TRBV7-8 and TRBJ2-3, is GAGVSQSPRYKVAKRGQDVALRCDPISGHVSLFWYQQALGQGPEFLTYFQNEAQLDKSGLPSDRFFAERPEGSVSTLKIQRTQQEDSAVYLCASSLGAGWTDTQYFGPGTRLTVL.

This clone showed up just once. The V gene is TRBV15, the J gene TRBJ2-2; D remains ambiguous. This CDR3 spans 15 amino acids. The V end lost 0 bases, the J end lost 5 bases, and 10 bases lay between the germline ends. Germline lookup yields CDR1 LNHNV and CDR2 YYDKDF (reference sequence). The CDR3 nucleotides read TGTGCCACCAGCAGAGATCTCTTGGGAACCGGGGAGCTGTTTTTT. This encodes CATSRDLLGTGELFF.

The CDR3 reads CASSPPGQGREQYF. The CDR3 nucleotides are TGTGCCAGCAGTCCGCCGGGACAGGGGAGGGAGCAGTACTTC. The chain joins TRBV28 to TRBJ2-7; TRBD1 matches 10 bases. Germline CDR1 and CDR2: MDHEN and SYDVKM. With 5 bases clipped from V and 7 bases from J, the junction kept 8 bases outside the gene matches. The CDR3 runs 14 residues.

The gene calls are TRBV28 and TRBJ1-2; D ambiguous. V was clipped by 5 bases and J by 5 bases, with 12 bases between them. Germline V gene lookup returns CDR1 MDHEN and CDR2 SYDVKM. The CDR3 is 13 residues long. The CDR3 loop is CASSPRASYGYTF. The CDR3 coding sequence is TGTGCCAGCAGTCCCCGGGCCTCATATGGCTACACCTTC.

The chain couples TRBV28 to TRBJ2-6; TRBD2 is a possible D gene (5 bases). Deletions cut 2 bases from V and 0 bases from J, with 11 bases between. CDR3 size: 17 residues. Germline loops: CDR1 MDHEN, CDR2 SYDVKM. Written as DNA, the CDR3 is TGTGCCAGCAGTTTAGAGGAGGCCCCCTCTGGGGCCAACGTCCTGACTTTC. This sequence encodes CASSLEEAPSGANVLTF.

Concerning this clone: Other DNA sequences within the sample encode an identical CDR3. The chain's CDR3 is CASSVGSGSSYEQYF. In DNA form, the CDR3 reads TGTGCCAGCAGCGTAGGCAGCGGTAGCTCCTACGAGCAGTACTTC. The chain links TRBV9 to TRBJ2-7; weak D call: TRBD2 (5 bases). CDR1 is SGDLS and CDR2 is YYNGEE in the germline V gene. The V end was cut by 0 bases, the J end by 0 bases, with 10 bases between. This CDR3 is 15 amino acids long.

The chain carries TRBV9 and TRBJ2-7; 8 bases map to TRBD2. Germline lookup yields CDR1 SGDLS and CDR2 YYNGEE. The CDR3 has 16 residues. Unmatched junction bases numbered 12, after V lost 4 bases and J lost 3 bases. CDR3 region: CASSSGSGSSFYEQYF. The CDR3 bases are TGTGCCAGCAGCTCCGGGAGCGGGAGTTCCTTCTACGAGCAGTACTTC.

A single count supports this clone. The rearrangement joins TRBV4-2 to TRBJ2-1; D may be TRBD2 (6 bases). With 1 base removed from V and 2 bases from J, the gap between germline ends came to 9 bases. Germline CDR1 and CDR2: LGHNA and YNFKEQ. This CDR3 spans 15 amino acids. The CDR3 region is CASSQGDLTYNEQFF. Written as DNA, the CDR3 is TGTGCCAGCAGCCAAGGGGACTTGACCTACAATGAGCAGTTCTTC.

This chain uses TRBV28 with TRBJ2-5, with 7 bases matching TRBD2. The J call could be wrong; TRBJ2-7 is a better fit for the DNA end. The CDR3 runs to 12 residues. The germline V gene encodes CDR1 MDHEN and CDR2 SYDVKM. CDR3 region: CASSFGGVEQYF. CDR3 sequence (DNA): TGTGCCAGCAGTTTTGGGGGGGTCGAGCAGTACTTC.

This chain connects TRBV7-6 to TRBJ2-2; no reliable D call. V lost 1 base, J lost 3 bases, and 3 bases lay in between. The CDR3 length is 13 residues. Germline CDR1 and CDR2: SGHVS and FNYEAQ. CDR3 sequence reads: CASSLDYTGELFF. CDR3 in DNA: TGTGCCAGCAGCTTAGATTACACCGGGGAGCTGTTTTTT. The full variable domain, completed using reference TRBV7-6 and TRBJ2-2, is GAGVSQSPRYKVTKRGQDVALRCDPISGHVSLYWYRQALGQGPEFLTYFNYEAQQDKSGLPNDRFSAERPEGSISTLTIQRTEQRDSAMYRCASSLDYTGELFFGEGSRLTVL.

This chain joins TRBV10-1 and TRBJ2-7; D call uncertain. CDR1 and CDR2 from the germline V gene are WNHNN and SYGVQD (reference sequence). The CDR3 is 13 residues long. V lost 3 bases and J lost 5, with 11 bases in between. CDR3 residues: CASSDREMDEQYF. The CDR3 nucleotides are TGCGCCAGCAGTGACCGTGAAATGGACGAGCAGTACTTC.

The chain couples TRBV2 to TRBJ2-1; a weak D match, TRBD2 (6 bases). V was cut by 6 bases and J by 4 bases, with 16 bases left in between. CDR3 length: 15 amino acids. Germline V gene data show CDR1 as SNHLY and CDR2 as FYNNEI. The CDR3 DNA follows: TGTGCCAGCAGATCGGGACTCCTATATTACAATGAGCAGTTCTTC. Protein product: CASRSGLLYYNEQFF.

The chain carries TRBV5-1 and TRBJ2-3; TRBD1 or TRBD2 may be the D gene (5 bases each). Germline values: CDR1 SGHRS, CDR2 YFSETQ. The CDR3 has 16 residues. V was shortened by 1 base and J by 0 bases, with 12 bases between the two germline ends. CDR3 amino acids: CASSLWGRLSTDTQYF. Written as DNA, the CDR3 is TGCGCCAGCAGCTTGTGGGGACGGTTAAGCACAGATACGCAGTATTTT.

The rearrangement links TRBV4-1 to TRBJ2-3; TRBD2 matches 7 bases. Germline-derived CDR1 and CDR2 are MGHRA and YSYEKL. V lost 4 bases and J lost 2; bases outside the gene matches: 12. This CDR3 is built from 17 residues. The CDR3 coding sequence is TGCGCCAGCAGCCCCGAATCGGGGGGAGCCACCACAGATACGCAGTATTTT. This gives the protein CASSPESGGATTDTQYF.

This chain connects TRBV5-4 to TRBJ1-4; 9 bases align to TRBD1. The germline V gene encodes CDR1 SGHNT and CDR2 YYREEE (reference sequence). With V trimmed by 4 bases and J by 6 bases, 4 bases remained unmatched. CDR3 length equals 14 residues. Here the CDR3 DNA reads TGTGCCAGCAGCGGACAGGGGCTGGATGAAAAACTGTTTTTT. Its translation is CASSGQGLDEKLFF.

This chain joins TRBV4-1 and TRBJ2-2, with D maybe TRBD2 (6 bases). V was trimmed by 7 bases and J by 2 bases, leaving 26 bases between them. Looked up from germline, CDR1 is MGHRA and CDR2 is YSYEKL. CDR3 length equals 19 residues. The CDR3 coding sequence is TGCGCCAGCAACATAGGGCCACTAGCCCAAAGAACTAACACCGGGGAGCTGTTTTTT. Protein sequence: CASNIGPLAQRTNTGELFF.

The chain uses TRBV27 and TRBJ2-1, with D possibly being TRBD1 (6 bases). The germline V and J ends were trimmed by 4 bases and 0 bases, with 19 bases remaining between them. The CDR3 spans 18 residues. Looked up from germline, CDR1 is MNHEY and CDR2 is SMNVEV (reference sequence). The CDR3 DNA reads as TGTGCCAGCAGTTGGCGGGCCCTAGGGGGACCCTCCTACAATGAGCAGTTCTTC. This sequence encodes CASSWRALGGPSYNEQFF.

V is TRBV5-1 and J is TRBJ2-2; 14 nucleotides align to TRBD2. The ends lost 0 bases at V and 0 bases at J; junction bases unmatched: 1. The CDR3 has 18 residues. Germline assignment: CDR1 SGHRS and CDR2 YFSETQ. The CDR3 spells CASSLGLAGGSNTGELFF. The CDR3 nucleotides are TGCGCCAGCAGCTTGGGACTAGCGGGAGGGTCGAACACCGGGGAGCTGTTTTTT. The full variable domain, completed using reference TRBV5-1 and TRBJ2-2, is KAGVTQTPRYLIKTRGQQVTLSCSPISGHRSVSWYQQTPGQGLQFLFEYFSETQRNKGNFPGRFSGRQFSNSRSEMNVSTLELGDSALYLCASSLGLAGGSNTGELFFGEGSRLTVL.

The CDR3: CASSQDSDYEQYF. CDR3 bases: TGTGCCAGCAGCCAAGACTCGGACTACGAGCAGTACTTC. The J gene is TRBJ2-5, the V gene TRBV4-2, with D hard to call. The end of the DNA fits TRBJ2-7 better, so the J call may be wrong. CDR3 length: 13 amino acids. Germline CDR1 and CDR2: LGHNA and YNFKEQ.

This clone was seen just once. This rearrangement joins TRBV19 to TRBJ1-1, with D unclear. Germline assignment: CDR1 LNHDA and CDR2 SQIVND (reference sequence). CDR3 size: 15 residues. V shed 5 bases and J shed 3 bases, with 16 bases lying between them. The CDR3 here is CASSPLREVDTEAFF. Here the CDR3 DNA reads TGTGCCAGTAGTCCCCTTCGGGAGGTTGACACTGAAGCTTTCTTT.

J is TRBJ2-7 and V is TRBV16; D is possibly TRBD1 (5 bases). The CDR3 is 13 amino acids. V was cut by 2 bases and J by 3 bases, with 8 bases left in between. Germline assignment: CDR1 KGHSY and CDR2 FQNENV. The CDR3 spells CASSQEGDYEQYF. The CDR3 DNA follows: TGTGCCAGCAGCCAAGAAGGGGACTACGAGCAGTACTTC.

The genes are TRBV7-9 and TRBJ1-1; TRBD1 might be the D (6 bases). The CDR3 runs 14 residues. Trimming took 5 bases from V and 0 from J, leaving 10 bases between them. CDR1 and CDR2 from the germline V gene are SEHNR and FQNEAQ (reference sequence). The DNA for the CDR3 is TGTGCCAGCAGCCTACAGGGCCTGAACACTGAAGCTTTCTTT. Amino acids: CASSLQGLNTEAFF.